This T cell receptor beta chain appears in the sequencing data of a study of radiation and T cells in renal cell carcinoma. TCRdb's copy holds only in-frame clones and misses some; the assay was immunoSEQ multiplex PCR. The top ten clones hold roughly 25% of a sample with about 140,000 clones, roughly 85% of them seen once. General observations from the study: From baseline, blood top tumor clonotypes peaked at 2 weeks post-radiation.

Specified time point: baseline pretreatment blood. Treatment: 15 Gy SBRT to primary tumor, nephrectomy 4 weeks later. In germline, CDR1 is SQVTM, CDR2 ANQGSEA. The CDR3 consists of 11 residues. On this clone: Its antigen is currently unknown.

This clonotype originated in a woman between 45 and 65 years old with renal cell carcinoma. The rearrangement uses TRBV29-1 and TRBJ2-5; D uncertain. The DNA end lines up better with TRBJ2-7; the J call may be wrong. The sample in question was blood, obtained from a patient whose treatment included radiotherapy and nephrectomy. The CDR3 protein is CSVAEGYEQYF. The CDR3 coding sequence is TGCAGCGTTGCGGAAGGCTACGAGCAGTACTTC.